Below are 30 T cell receptor beta chains sequenced from a single sample in a study of monozygotic twins with inflammatory bowel disease. From the 5' RACE reads, TCRdb lists one entry per CDR3 protein and no DNA. This sample's table has approximately 160,000 distinct CDR3 sequences. Sequenced input: blood. These receptors were obtained from a human donor with ulcerative colitis or Crohn's disease, or a healthy co-twin of an affected twin (not recorded which).

CDR3 protein: CASSDWGLARGSTDTQYF. This chain links TRBV25-1 with TRBJ2-3; no DNA is available, so the TRBD2 call from TCRdb remains unchecked. Germline-derived CDR1 and CDR2 are MGHDK and SYGVNS. The CDR3 sequence is 18 residues long. Variable domain in full (rest from reference TRBV25-1 and TRBJ2-3): EADIYQTPRYLVIGTGKKITLECSQTMGHDKMYWYQQDPGMELHLIHYSYGVNSTEKGDLSSESTVSRIRTEHFPLTLESARPSHTSQYLCASSDWGLARGSTDTQYFGPGTRLTVL.

The genes are TRBV27 and TRBJ1-1; TCRdb's D call of TRBD1 is untestable without DNA. Per germline, CDR1 MNHEY and CDR2 SMNVEV (reference sequence). This CDR3 contains 15 residues. The CDR3: CASHRQGAFWAEAFF.

This sequence joins TRBV27 and TRBJ2-7; the TCRdb D gene call, TRBD1, has no DNA to confirm it. Germline assignment: CDR1 MNHEY and CDR2 SMNVEV (reference sequence). This CDR3 has 16 residues. The CDR3 region is CASSLSGGRASYEQYF.

The V call is TRBV20-1, the J call TRBJ2-3; TCRdb returns TRBD1, unconfirmable since there is no DNA. The germline V gene has CDR1 DFQATT and CDR2 SNEGSKA (reference sequence). The CDR3 runs to 14 residues. The CDR3 sequence is CSAGDRGRADTQYF.

The rearrangement joins TRBV4-3 to TRBJ2-5; as DNA is missing, the TRBD1 call by TCRdb cannot be tested. Germline V gives CDR1 LGHNA, CDR2 YSLEER. The CDR3 runs 14 residues. This CDR3 reads CASSQEGGVGTQYF.

The CDR3 is CSARRPGGLESNQPQHF. This sequence joins TRBV20-1 and TRBJ1-5; without DNA, the TCRdb call of TRBD1 cannot be checked. This CDR3 has 17 residues. The germline CDR1 and CDR2 sequences are DFQATT and SNEGSKA (reference sequence).

This chain uses TRBV9 with TRBJ2-5; TCRdb calls TRBD1, which cannot be checked without DNA. Per germline, CDR1 SGDLS and CDR2 YYNGEE. This CDR3 contains 16 residues. CDR3 region: CASSPRDRELQETQYF.

The chain has TRBV5-1 and TRBJ1-4; TCRdb designates TRBD1, a call that cannot be tested without DNA. Germline CDR1 is SGHRS and CDR2 is YFSETQ. The CDR3 is 14 residues long. CDR3 sequence reads: CASSVTGQDEKLFF.

The gene calls are TRBV9 and TRBJ1-4; TCRdb outputs TRBD1, but without DNA this stays unchecked. The CDR3 is 12 residues long. Germline V gene data show CDR1 as SGDLS and CDR2 as YYNGEE. CDR3 residues: CASSPGAEKLFF.

J is TRBJ1-6 and V is TRBV7-9; TCRdb indicates TRBD1, and absent DNA this call remains unverified. CDR1 is SEHNR and CDR2 is FQNEAQ in the germline V gene (reference sequence). This CDR3 spans 15 amino acids. The CDR3 spells CASSLGAGDNSPLHF.

This chain connects TRBV29-1 to TRBJ2-1; TCRdb proposes TRBD2, but this gene call is untestable without DNA. CDR3 length equals 13 residues. The germline gives CDR1 SQVTM, CDR2 ANQGSEA. The CDR3 loop reads CSGWASGELEQFF.

This chain links TRBV12-3 or TRBV12-4 with TRBJ2-2; TCRdb indicates TRBD1, and absent DNA this call remains unverified. The CDR3 runs to 15 residues. The CDR3 loop reads CASSFAGGATGELFF.

The V and J genes are TRBV25-1 and TRBJ2-1; TCRdb outputs TRBD1, but without DNA this stays unchecked. The CDR3 is made up of 17 amino acids. Germline CDR1 MGHDK, CDR2 SYGVNS. This chain's CDR3 is CASSASPGTDSYNEQFF.

This sequence joins TRBV7-2 and TRBJ2-1. Germline values: CDR1 SGHTA, CDR2 FQGNSA. CDR3 length: 14 amino acids. CDR3 amino acids: CASSLSSSYNEQFF.

The V gene is TRBV29-1, the J gene TRBJ2-1; TCRdb gives TRBD2 as the D gene, but with no DNA this cannot be confirmed. CDR1 and CDR2 (germline): SQVTM, ANQGSEA. The CDR3 runs to 19 residues. The CDR3: CSVGQRPSGGGSSNNEQFF.

The chain joins TRBV11-2 to TRBJ2-5; lacking DNA, the TRBD2 call made by TCRdb goes unchecked. CDR3 size: 16 residues. Germline-derived CDR1 and CDR2 are SGHAT and FQNNGV. The CDR3 reads CASSLRVAGGWETQYF.

The rearrangement uses TRBV7-7 and TRBJ1-4; TCRdb's D gene call, TRBD1, goes unchecked for lack of DNA. This CDR3 region has 16 residues. CDR1 and CDR2 from the germline V gene are SSHAT and FNYEAQ (reference sequence). The CDR3: CASSLEQGATNEKLFF.

This chain joins TRBV30 and TRBJ1-2; there is no DNA to check the TCRdb D call of TRBD1. Germline V gene sequence: CDR1 GTSNPN, CDR2 SVGIG (reference sequence). The CDR3 has 14 amino acids. CDR3: CAWSGTALIYGYTF.

The J gene is TRBJ2-7, the V gene TRBV20-1. The germline V gene encodes CDR1 DFQATT and CDR2 SNEGSKA (reference sequence). The CDR3 consists of 12 residues. CDR3 residues: CSAREGFYEQYF.

The chain combines TRBV10-3 with TRBJ2-7; checking the TCRdb D call of TRBD2 is not possible without DNA. The CDR3 totals 15 residues. Germline lookup yields CDR1 ENHRY and CDR2 SYGVKD. The CDR3 sequence is CAISAQTSGPYEQYF.

The CDR3 spells CASTLPGNTIYF. The rearrangement links TRBV12-3 or TRBV12-4 to TRBJ1-3. The CDR3 is 12 residues long.

CDR3 in amino acids: CASSREGNGYTF. The chain couples TRBV6-5 to TRBJ1-2. The CDR3 covers 12 residues. The germline V gene has CDR1 MNHEY and CDR2 SVGAGI.

The V and J genes are TRBV29-1 and TRBJ1-2. Germline CDR1 SQVTM, CDR2 ANQGSEA. The CDR3 runs 15 residues. This chain's CDR3 is CSVASSPRGNGGYTF.

The V and J genes are TRBV6-5 and TRBJ1-1; TCRdb's assignment of TRBD1 cannot be checked, as there is no DNA. The CDR3 covers 18 residues. From germline, CDR1 is MNHEY and CDR2 SVGAGI. This CDR3 is CASSYSFLQTGVNTEAFF.

The CDR3 sequence: CASSAGRGVETDTQYF. V and J are TRBV19 and TRBJ2-3; TCRdb indicates TRBD1, and absent DNA this call remains unverified. CDR1 and CDR2 from the germline V gene are LNHDA and SQIVND (reference sequence). CDR3 size: 16 residues.

The chain joins TRBV5-4 to TRBJ1-1; there is no DNA to check the TCRdb D call of TRBD1. The CDR3 runs to 16 residues. Germline CDR1 reads SGHNT; CDR2 reads YYREEE (reference sequence). The CDR3 loop is CASSPLQGIENTEAFF.

This rearrangement joins TRBV2 to TRBJ2-1; there is no DNA to check the TCRdb D call of TRBD1. The CDR3 length is 14 residues. Germline V gene lookup returns CDR1 SNHLY and CDR2 FYNNEI. The CDR3 here is CASSVTRGGNEQFF.

The chain joins TRBV30 to TRBJ1-6. The CDR3 has 14 residues. Germline V lookup: CDR1 GTSNPN, CDR2 SVGIG (reference sequence). The CDR3 sequence is CAWSVQGVGSPLHF.

J is TRBJ2-3 and V is TRBV5-1. This CDR3 spans 14 amino acids. Germline V CDR1 and CDR2: SGHRS, YFSETQ. The chain's CDR3 is CASSLNSHTDTQYF.

This chain uses TRBV5-1 with TRBJ1-4; TCRdb's assignment of TRBD1 cannot be checked, as there is no DNA. This CDR3 contains 14 residues. The germline CDR1 and CDR2 sequences are SGHRS and YFSETQ. CDR3 sequence: CASSLGQGNEKLFF.